The 24 T cell receptor beta chains below all came from one sample that was sequenced in a study of blood T cell repertoires in COVID-19. TCRdb's table, derived via immunoSEQ multiplex PCR, lists solely in-frame clones and lacks some. The table has about 150,000 clones, about 85% seen once. The material sequenced was peripheral blood. These receptors were collected from a man in his sixties with COVID-19, enrolled during active disease.

V and J are TRBV28 and TRBJ1-5; the match to TRBD1 covers 10 bases. V trimming: 6 bases; J trimming: 2 bases; junction bases outside the gene matches: 4. CDR3 length equals 15 residues. Germline V gives CDR1 MDHEN, CDR2 SYDVKM. The CDR3 coding sequence is TGTGCCAGCAGCCTCGGACAGGGGGGCAATCAGCCCCAGCATTTT. Translated: CASSLGQGGNQPQHF. The full variable domain, its missing parts supplied by reference TRBV28 and TRBJ1-5, is DVKVTQSSRYLVKRTGEKVFLECVQDMDHENMFWYRQDPGLGLRLIYFSYDVKMKEKGDIPEGYSVSREKKERFSLILESASTNQTSMYLCASSLGQGGNQPQHFGDGTRLSIL.

V gene TRBV11-1 combines with J gene TRBJ1-2; D possibly corresponds to TRBD1 (6 bases). The CDR3 is made up of 15 amino acids. The germline gives CDR1 SGHAT, CDR2 FQDESV (reference sequence). V lost 5 bases to trimming and J lost 4 bases, with 17 bases between them. CDR3: CASSRADRSGYGYTF. The CDR3 bases are TGTGCCAGCAGCCGCGCGGACAGATCCGGCTATGGCTACACCTTC.

This clone was recorded only once. The chain couples TRBV2 to TRBJ1-6; D not resolved. Germline V lookup: CDR1 SNHLY, CDR2 FYNNEI. The V and J ends lost 7 bases and 4 bases respectively, with 14 bases between them. The CDR3 runs 15 residues. Written as DNA, the CDR3 is TGTGCCAGCATCCCGGACGGAGGATATAATTCACCCCTCCACTTT. Translated: CASIPDGGYNSPLHF.

The chain links TRBV7-2 to TRBJ2-3, with 7 positions matching TRBD1. The V segment lost 5 bases and the J segment 3 bases; nucleotides outside the gene matches: 8. The CDR3 runs to 15 residues. From germline, CDR1 is SGHTA and CDR2 FQGNSA. CDR3 DNA sequence: TGTGCCAGCAGCCCAACCTGGACAGGTACAGATACGCAGTATTTT. Its protein is CASSPTWTGTDTQYF.

The chain joins TRBV7-9 to TRBJ1-5; tentative D call: TRBD1 (6 bases). Germline CDR1 reads SEHNR; CDR2 reads FQNEAQ (reference sequence). V was cut by 5 bases and J by 4 bases, with 15 bases left in between. This CDR3 region has 15 residues. The CDR3 DNA reads TGTGCCAGCAGCCTATCCTCGAGGGGGAATCAGCCCCAGCATTTT. This gives the protein CASSLSSRGNQPQHF.

The chain combines TRBV10-3 with TRBJ1-1; D not certain. Germline assignment: CDR1 ENHRY and CDR2 SYGVKD. The length of the CDR3 is 12 residues. V was trimmed by 10 bases and J by 7 bases, leaving 16 bases between them. The CDR3 DNA is TGTGCCACCGGACTGTCCGGGGTTGAAGCTTTCTTT. It translates to CATGLSGVEAFF.

This clone turned up a few times. The chain has TRBV24-1 and TRBJ2-2; maybe TRBD2 (6 bases). The V and J ends lost 9 bases and 5 bases respectively, with 15 bases between them. The CDR3 covers 14 residues. Germline V gives CDR1 KGHDR, CDR2 SFDVKD. The CDR3, as DNA: TGTGCCACCCAGAAGGGGACTGGGACCGGGGAGCTGTTTTTT. Protein: CATQKGTGTGELFF.

The chain recombines TRBV9 with TRBJ1-6; D unclear. The germline V and J ends were trimmed by 3 bases and 0 bases, with 7 bases remaining between them. The CDR3 loop spans 15 amino acids. In germline, CDR1 is SGDLS, CDR2 YYNGEE. The CDR3 DNA follows: TGTGCCAGCAGCGACACCAACTCCTATAATTCACCCCTCCACTTT. Its protein is CASSDTNSYNSPLHF.

V gene TRBV5-4 combines with J gene TRBJ1-5, with 8 bases lining up with TRBD1. V was pared by 0 bases and J by 0 bases, with 2 bases of the junction left unmatched. CDR1 and CDR2 (germline): SGHNT, YYREEE (reference sequence). The CDR3 runs to 16 residues. CDR3 residues: CASSLDRGSSNQPQHF. In DNA, the CDR3 is TGTGCCAGCAGCTTGGACAGGGGGTCTAGCAATCAGCCCCAGCATTTT.

The genes are TRBV7-2 and TRBJ1-5; D is perhaps TRBD1 (5 bases). The V end lost 5 bases, the J end lost 3 bases, and 14 bases lay between the germline ends. CDR1 is SGHTA and CDR2 is FQGNSA in the germline V gene. CDR3 length: 15 amino acids. For the CDR3, the DNA is TGTGCCAGCAGCGCTCCCGACAGACACAATCAGCCCCAGCATTTT. It yields the protein CASSAPDRHNQPQHF. Full variable domain (outside the CDR3, taken from reference TRBV7-2 and TRBJ1-5): GAGVSQSPSNKVTEKGKDVELRCDPISGHTALYWYRQSLGQGLEFLIYFQGNSAPDKSGLPSDRFSAERTGGSVSTLTIQRTQQEDSAVYLCASSAPDRHNQPQHFGDGTRLSIL.

The chain carries TRBV6-5 and TRBJ2-3; TRBD1 matches 10 bases. The CDR3 runs 16 residues. Per germline, CDR1 MNHEY and CDR2 SVGAGI. The J segment lost 8 bases and the V segment lost 4 bases, leaving 12 bases of the junction unmatched. The CDR3 coding sequence is TGTGCCAGCAGTTCTATCAGGACAGGGGGTGGGGGTACGCAGTATTTT. Translated: CASSSIRTGGGGTQYF.

The chain is built from TRBV7-2 and TRBJ1-1, with 8 bases identical to TRBD1. Germline V CDR1 and CDR2: SGHTA, FQGNSA. Unmatched junction bases numbered 16, after V lost 5 bases and J lost 5 bases. CDR3 length: 17 residues. CDR3 in DNA: TGTGCCAGCAGCCAAGGACAGGGCGGGGTAGAGGGTACTGAAGCTTTCTTT. Amino acids: CASSQGQGGVEGTEAFF. Full variable domain (remainder filled in from reference TRBV7-2 and TRBJ1-1): GAGVSQSPSNKVTEKGKDVELRCDPISGHTALYWYRQSLGQGLEFLIYFQGNSAPDKSGLPSDRFSAERTGGSVSTLTIQRTQQEDSAVYLCASSQGQGGVEGTEAFFGQGTRLTVV.

This sequence joins TRBV27 and TRBJ2-7, with 11 nucleotides matching TRBD2. Trimming removed 3 bases from V and 3 bases from J; junction bases left unmatched: 10. The length of the CDR3 is 17 residues. Germline-derived CDR1 and CDR2 are MNHEY and SMNVEV (reference sequence). The CDR3 DNA reads as TGTGCCAGCAGTTTTCGACTAGCGGGGTCGGGCGTCTACGAGCAGTACTTC. It codes for CASSFRLAGSGVYEQYF.

V and J are TRBV28 and TRBJ2-7, with D possibly TRBD1 on 6 matching bases. CDR1 MDHEN and CDR2 SYDVKM come from the germline V gene. V lost 7 bases, J lost 2 bases, and 12 bases lay in between. The CDR3 contains 13 residues. CDR3 amino acids: CASNRDLAYEQYF. In DNA, the CDR3 is TGTGCCAGCAACAGGGACCTAGCCTACGAGCAGTACTTC.

This chain joins TRBV7-2 and TRBJ2-1; D remains ambiguous. The CDR3 sequence is 13 residues long. CDR1 is SGHTA, CDR2 FQGNSA, per germline. The ends were cut back, 5 bases at V and 7 bases at J, with 12 bases in the middle. The CDR3 here is CASSPPEQNEQFF. CDR3 nucleotides: TGTGCCAGCAGCCCACCGGAGCAGAATGAGCAGTTCTTC.

This chain connects TRBV27 to TRBJ1-1; TRBD1 agrees at 12 bases. V gave up 3 bases and J gave up 5 bases; unmatched junction bases: 13. CDR1 is MNHEY, CDR2 SMNVEV, per germline (reference sequence). This CDR3 spans 18 amino acids. CDR3 sequence: CASSFPAGTGGQKTEAFF. The DNA of the CDR3 is TGTGCCAGCAGTTTCCCCGCCGGGACAGGGGGCCAGAAGACTGAAGCTTTCTTT.

This CDR3 reads CASSSRHLGYTF. The CDR3 region has the DNA TGTGCCAGCAGCTCAAGACACCTAGGCTACACCTTC. The gene calls are TRBV7-8 and TRBJ1-2, with D unclear. The CDR3 runs 12 residues. V was cut by 4 bases and J by 8 bases, with 11 bases left in between. Germline-derived CDR1 and CDR2 are SGHVS and FQNEAQ.

The J gene is TRBJ2-1, the V gene TRBV11-3; TRBD2 agrees at 9 bases. This CDR3 has 16 residues. The germline V gene has CDR1 SGHNT and CDR2 YENEEA. J was trimmed by 10 bases and V by 0 bases; bases with no gene match: 10. CDR3 protein: CASSLDLGGRASEQFF. CDR3 sequence (DNA): TGTGCCAGCAGCTTAGATCTTGGCGGGAGGGCCTCCGAGCAGTTCTTC.

This rearrangement joins TRBV7-3 to TRBJ1-2; TRBD1 matches 9 bases. There are 16 residues in the CDR3. Germline CDR1 SGHTA, CDR2 FQGTGA. The junction had 9 bases not matched to a gene; V was cut back by 5 bases and J by 2 bases. CDR3 amino acids: CASSPRPGQGNYGYTF. The CDR3 DNA follows: TGTGCCAGCAGCCCACGACCGGGACAGGGAAACTATGGCTACACCTTC.

This clone was detected once. The gene calls are TRBV7-8 and TRBJ1-3, with unresolved D. Trimming shortened V by 2 bases and J by 3 bases, and 11 bases separated the two germline ends. This CDR3 is built from 15 residues. CDR1 and CDR2 (germline): SGHVS, FQNEAQ. CDR3 nucleotide sequence: TGTGCCAGCAGCTTAAGACGGGGAAGTGGAAACACCATATATTTT. It is translated as CASSLRRGSGNTIYF.

The chain couples TRBV29-1 to TRBJ2-2, with D possibly being TRBD1 (6 bases). CDR1 SQVTM and CDR2 ANQGSEA come from the germline V gene. V lost 1 base and J lost 5, with 17 bases in between. The CDR3 totals 16 residues. CDR3: CSVEVRSTGTTGELFF. Written as DNA, the CDR3 is TGCAGCGTTGAAGTCCGATCCACAGGGACGACCGGGGAGCTGTTTTTT.

This clone was picked up a small number of times. J is TRBJ1-2 and V is TRBV30, with D hard to call. CDR3 length equals 14 residues. CDR1 is GTSNPN and CDR2 is SVGIG in the germline V gene (reference sequence). The V gene lost 3 bases and the J gene lost 1 base, with 12 bases spanning the gap. The CDR3 DNA is TGTGCCTGGAGCAGGACGGACTTTAACTATGGCTACACCTTC. It encodes CAWSRTDFNYGYTF.

The CDR3 nucleotides read TGTGCCAGCTCTCCAGACAGGGTCTCGGCCCAGCATTTT. Its translation: CASSPDRVSAQHF. The chain carries TRBV18 and TRBJ1-5; TRBD1 aligns across 7 bases. The germline V gene has CDR1 KGHSH and CDR2 LQKENI. This CDR3 is 13 amino acids long. J gave up 11 bases and V 6 bases, and 10 bases lay outside the gene matches.

This chain uses TRBV5-5 with TRBJ2-3; 9 bases align to TRBD1. Germline CDR1 is SGHKS and CDR2 is YYEKEE (reference sequence). The CDR3 contains 14 residues. V trimming: 4 bases; J trimming: 3 bases; junction bases outside the gene matches: 3. CDR3 sequence: CASSTGQGTDTQYF. As DNA, the CDR3 is TGTGCCAGCAGCACGGGACAGGGTACAGATACGCAGTATTTT.